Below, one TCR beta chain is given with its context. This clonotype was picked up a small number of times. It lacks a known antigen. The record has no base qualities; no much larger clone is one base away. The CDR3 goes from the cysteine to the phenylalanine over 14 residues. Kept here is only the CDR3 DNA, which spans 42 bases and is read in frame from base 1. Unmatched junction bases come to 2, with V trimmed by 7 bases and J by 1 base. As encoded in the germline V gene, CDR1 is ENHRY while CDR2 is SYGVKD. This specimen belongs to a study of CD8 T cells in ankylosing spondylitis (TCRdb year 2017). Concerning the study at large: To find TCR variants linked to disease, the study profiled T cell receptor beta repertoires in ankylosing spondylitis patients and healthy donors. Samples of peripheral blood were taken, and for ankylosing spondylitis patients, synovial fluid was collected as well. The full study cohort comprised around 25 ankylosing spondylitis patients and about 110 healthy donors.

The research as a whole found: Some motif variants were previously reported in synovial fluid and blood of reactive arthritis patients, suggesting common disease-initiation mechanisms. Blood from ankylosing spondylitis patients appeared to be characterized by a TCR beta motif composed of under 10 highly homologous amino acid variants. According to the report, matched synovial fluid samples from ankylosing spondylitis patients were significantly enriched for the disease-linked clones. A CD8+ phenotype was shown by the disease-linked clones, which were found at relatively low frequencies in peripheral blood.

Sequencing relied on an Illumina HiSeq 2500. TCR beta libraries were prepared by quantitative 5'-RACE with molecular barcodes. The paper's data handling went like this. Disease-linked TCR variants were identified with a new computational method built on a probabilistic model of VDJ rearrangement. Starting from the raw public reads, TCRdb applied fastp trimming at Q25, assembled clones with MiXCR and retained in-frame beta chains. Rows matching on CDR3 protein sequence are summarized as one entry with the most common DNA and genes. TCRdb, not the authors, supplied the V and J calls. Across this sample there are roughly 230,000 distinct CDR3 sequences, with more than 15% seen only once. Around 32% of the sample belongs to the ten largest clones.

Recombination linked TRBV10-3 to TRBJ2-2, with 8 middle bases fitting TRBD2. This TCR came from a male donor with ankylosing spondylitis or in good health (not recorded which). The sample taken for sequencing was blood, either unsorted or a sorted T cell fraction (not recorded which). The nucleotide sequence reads TGTGCCATCAACGGGGGGGGGAACACCGGGGAGCTGTTTTTT. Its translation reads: CAINGGGNTGELFF.